The entry below gives a single T cell receptor beta chain sequence along with its context. This sample was taken from a study of blood T cell repertoires in COVID-19. Across the study: PBMCs, B-cell-depleted T cells, or T cells provided the cDNA or gDNA that made up the material.

Participants were placed into cohorts based on the clinical history they reported. Symptom resolution, clearance, or two negative PCRs marked donors in Cohort 3 as recovered. The CDR3 extends over 15 amino acids. The germline V gene encodes CDR1 LGHNA and CDR2 YSLEER. Trimming removed 4 bases from V and 6 bases from J; junction bases left unmatched: 9. Original data processing: Reference gene primers were amplified, and this amplification served to estimate nucleated cell counts. The protocol was immunoSEQ multiplex PCR, while the TCRdb copy is restricted to in-frame clones and leaves out a portion. That table furnishes V, J and clone size, whereas the DNA furnished D and trimming. The sample carries about 200,000 clones, about 85% recorded once.

The sequenced material came from PBMCs or T cells enriched from blood (not recorded which). The rearrangement links TRBV4-3 to TRBJ1-2; TRBD1 matches at 9 bases. The source is a man aged 35-49 years who had recovered from COVID-19. In nucleotides, the CDR3 is TGCGCCAGCAGCCCTGTTTCGGGACAGGGAGATGGCTACACCTTC. It specifies CASSPVSGQGDGYTF.